This T cell receptor (beta chain) comes out of a study of cytomegalovirus exposure and HLA in healthy donors. Points from the study as a whole: When a later analysis was performed, an Asian-associated ancestry cluster reportedly had fewer N-insertions than the approximately 690-donor mean.

Comments on this clone: The antigen remains undetermined. Germline and junction disagree at one end, which may indicate a read error.

In the PCR, 60 Vbeta and 13 Jbeta primers were used. Clones were sequenced by immunoSEQ multiplex PCR, and TCRdb holds only the in-frame ones, with some missing. The repertoire holds over 65,000 clones, with about 68% as singletons. The CDR3 is 15 residues long. Germline CDR1 SEHNR, CDR2 FQNEAQ (reference sequence). This sequence originates from a woman aged 45 to 65 in good health and CMV-seropositive. V gene TRBV7-9 combines with J gene TRBJ2-1; weak D call: TRBD2 (6 bases). The specimen was PBMCs. CDR3 sequence (DNA): TGTTCCAGCAGCTCCCTGGAGGGGTCCTACAATGAGCAGTTCTTC. Its protein is CSSSSLEGSYNEQFF.